The clone carrying this TCR beta chain has ten or more counts. Its antigen is still unknown. The sample originates from a study of blood T cells in healthy people across ages. Combining a sample-barcoded 5' primer with a J-beta primer mix, a second PCR ran for roughly 7 to 12 cycles. One entry per CDR3 protein results from TCRdb running MiXCR on the 5' RACE reads. The profile covers around 1,000,000 distinct CDR3 sequences, with almost 25% appearing a single time and approximately 0.75% taken by the ten largest. Study-level results: Percentage of naive T cells showed a strong correlation with TCR beta diversity. The unknown donor CMV status may have confounded expanded clonotype changes.

The ends were cut back, 6 bases at V and 7 bases at J, with 13 bases in the middle. The CDR3 loop spans 13 amino acids. Germline values: CDR1 MNHEY, CDR2 SVGEGT. Another study also made use of these data, one on T cells of mothers and their children. According to that study: A few healthy Caucasian mothers, along with their six children, served as the donors. Thymic selection molds TCR recombination output in much the same way for related pairs as for unrelated pairs.

The chain couples TRBV6-2 or TRBV6-3 to TRBJ2-1; D may correspond to TRBD1 or TRBD2 (5 bases each). The sample comprised blood. This sequence originates from a girl aged 2 to 10 in good health. In DNA, the CDR3 is TGTGCCAGCAGCCTTGGGGGTTTTAATGAGCAGTTCTTC. Translation gives CASSLGGFNEQFF.